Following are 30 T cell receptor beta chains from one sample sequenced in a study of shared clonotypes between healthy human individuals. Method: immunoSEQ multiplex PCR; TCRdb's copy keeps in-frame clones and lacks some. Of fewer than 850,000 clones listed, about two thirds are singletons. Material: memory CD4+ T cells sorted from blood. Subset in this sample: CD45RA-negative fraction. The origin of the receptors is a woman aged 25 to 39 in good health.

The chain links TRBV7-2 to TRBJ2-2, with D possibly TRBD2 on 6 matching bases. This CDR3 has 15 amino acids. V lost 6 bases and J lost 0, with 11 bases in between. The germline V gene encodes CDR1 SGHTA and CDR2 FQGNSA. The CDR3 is CASRIAAPNTGELFF. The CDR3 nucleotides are TGTGCCAGCAGGATAGCGGCACCGAACACCGGGGAGCTGTTTTTT.

The CDR3 DNA follows: TGTGCCAGCAGCTTTAAGTTCAATCCGGGACTAGCGGGCAATGAGCAGTTCTTC. Protein product: CASSFKFNPGLAGNEQFF. The chain couples TRBV12-1 to TRBJ2-1; the listed D gene, TRBD2, was not tested against the DNA. TRBV12-1 is reported as a pseudogene. The CDR3 is 18 residues long.

As DNA, the CDR3 is TGTGCCAGCAGTTCGGGGACAGCCTCCTACGAGCAGTACTTC. Translating it yields CASSSGTASYEQYF. The V and J genes are TRBV6-5 and TRBJ2-7; TRBD1 agrees at 7 bases. The V gene's germline CDR1 is MNHEY and CDR2 SVGAGI. This CDR3 has 14 amino acids. J lost 0 bases, V lost 4 bases, and 3 bases had no gene match.

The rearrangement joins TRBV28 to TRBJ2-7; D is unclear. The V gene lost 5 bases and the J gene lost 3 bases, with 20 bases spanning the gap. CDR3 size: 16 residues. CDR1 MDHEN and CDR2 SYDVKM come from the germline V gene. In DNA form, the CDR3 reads TGTGCCAGCAGTATCGCCCACGGGCTATGGTACTACGAGCAGTACTTC. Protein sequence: CASSIAHGLWYYEQYF. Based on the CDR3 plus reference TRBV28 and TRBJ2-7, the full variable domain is DVKVTQSSRYLVKRTGEKVFLECVQDMDHENMFWYRQDPGLGLRLIYFSYDVKMKEKGDIPEGYSVSREKKERFSLILESASTNQTSMYLCASSIAHGLWYYEQYFGPGTRLTVT.

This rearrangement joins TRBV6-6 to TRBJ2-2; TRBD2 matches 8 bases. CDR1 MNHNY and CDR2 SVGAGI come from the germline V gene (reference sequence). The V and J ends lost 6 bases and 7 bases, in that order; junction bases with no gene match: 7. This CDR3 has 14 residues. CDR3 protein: CASRESGSDGELFF. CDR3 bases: TGTGCCAGCAGGGAGAGCGGGAGTGACGGGGAGCTGTTTTTT.

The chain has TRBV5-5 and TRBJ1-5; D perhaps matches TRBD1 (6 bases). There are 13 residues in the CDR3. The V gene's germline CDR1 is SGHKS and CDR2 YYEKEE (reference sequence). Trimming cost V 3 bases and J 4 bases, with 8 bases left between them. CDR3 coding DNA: TGTGCCAGCAGCTGGGACACGAATCAGCCCCAGCATTTT. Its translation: CASSWDTNQPQHF.

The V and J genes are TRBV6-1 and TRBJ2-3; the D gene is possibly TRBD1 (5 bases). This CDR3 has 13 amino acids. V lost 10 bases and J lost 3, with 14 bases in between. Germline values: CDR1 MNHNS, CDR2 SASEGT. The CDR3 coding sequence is TGTGCCACCGACAGACGACCGACAGATACGCAGTATTTT. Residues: CATDRRPTDTQYF.

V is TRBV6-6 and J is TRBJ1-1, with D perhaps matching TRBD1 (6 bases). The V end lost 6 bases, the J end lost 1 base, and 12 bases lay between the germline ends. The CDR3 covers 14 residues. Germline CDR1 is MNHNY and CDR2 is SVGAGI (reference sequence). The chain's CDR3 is CASRRTAENTEAFF. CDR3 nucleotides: TGTGCCAGCAGGAGGACAGCCGAGAACACTGAAGCTTTCTTT.

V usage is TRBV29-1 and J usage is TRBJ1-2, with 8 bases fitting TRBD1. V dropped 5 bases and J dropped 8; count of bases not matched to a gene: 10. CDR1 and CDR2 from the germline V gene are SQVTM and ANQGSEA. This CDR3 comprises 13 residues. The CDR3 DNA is TGCAGCGTTTCAGGACAGGGTTTAAGGGGCTACACCTTC. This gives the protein CSVSGQGLRGYTF.

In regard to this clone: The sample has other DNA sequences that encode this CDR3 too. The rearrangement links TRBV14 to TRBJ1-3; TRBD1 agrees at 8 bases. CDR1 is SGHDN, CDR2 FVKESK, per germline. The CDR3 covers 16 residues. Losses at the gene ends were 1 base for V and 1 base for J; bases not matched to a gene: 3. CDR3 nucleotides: TGTGCCAGCAGCCAAGTGCAGGGGGCGTCTGGAAACACCATATATTTT. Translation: CASSQVQGASGNTIYF.

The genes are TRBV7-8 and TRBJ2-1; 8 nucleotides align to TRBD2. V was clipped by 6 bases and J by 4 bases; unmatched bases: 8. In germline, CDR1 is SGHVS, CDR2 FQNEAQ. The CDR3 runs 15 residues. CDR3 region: CASRFTSGGYNEQFF. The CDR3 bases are TGTGCCAGCAGATTCACTAGCGGAGGTTACAATGAGCAGTTCTTC.

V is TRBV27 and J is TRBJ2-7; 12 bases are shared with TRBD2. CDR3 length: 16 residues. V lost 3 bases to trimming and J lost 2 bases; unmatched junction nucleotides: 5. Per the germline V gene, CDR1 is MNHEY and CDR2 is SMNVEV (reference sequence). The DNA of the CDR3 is TGTGCCAGCAGTTTTAGGGCTAGCGGGAGGGCCTACGAGCAGTACTTC. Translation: CASSFRASGRAYEQYF.

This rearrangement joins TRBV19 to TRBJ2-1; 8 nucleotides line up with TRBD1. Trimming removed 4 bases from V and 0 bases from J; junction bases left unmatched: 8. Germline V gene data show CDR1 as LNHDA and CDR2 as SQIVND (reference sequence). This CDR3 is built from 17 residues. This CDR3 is CASSRYSGTGSYNEQFF. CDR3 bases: TGTGCCAGTAGTAGATACTCCGGGACAGGCTCCTACAATGAGCAGTTCTTC.

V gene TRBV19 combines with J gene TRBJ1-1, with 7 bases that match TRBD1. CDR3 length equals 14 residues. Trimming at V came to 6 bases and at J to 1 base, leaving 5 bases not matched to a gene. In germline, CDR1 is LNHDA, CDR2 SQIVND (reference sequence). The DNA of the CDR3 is TGTGCCAGTAGATGGACAGGCCGGAACACTGAAGCTTTCTTT. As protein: CASRWTGRNTEAFF.

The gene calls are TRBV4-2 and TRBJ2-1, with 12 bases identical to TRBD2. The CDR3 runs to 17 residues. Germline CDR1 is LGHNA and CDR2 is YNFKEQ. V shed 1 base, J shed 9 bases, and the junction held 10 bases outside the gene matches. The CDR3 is CASSQAELASGRAEQFF. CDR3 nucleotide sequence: TGTGCCAGCAGCCAAGCAGAGTTGGCTAGCGGGAGGGCTGAGCAGTTCTTC.

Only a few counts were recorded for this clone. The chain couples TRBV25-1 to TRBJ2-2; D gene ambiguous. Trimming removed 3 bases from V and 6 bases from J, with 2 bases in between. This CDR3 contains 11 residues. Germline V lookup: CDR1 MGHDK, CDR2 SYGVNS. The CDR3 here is CASSEAGELFF. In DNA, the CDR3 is TGTGCCAGCAGTGAGGCCGGGGAGCTGTTTTTT.

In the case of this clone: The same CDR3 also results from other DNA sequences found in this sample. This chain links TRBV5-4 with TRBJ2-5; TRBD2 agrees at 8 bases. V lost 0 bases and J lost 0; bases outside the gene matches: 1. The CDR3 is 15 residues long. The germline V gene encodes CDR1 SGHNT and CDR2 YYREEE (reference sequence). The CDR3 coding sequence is TGTGCCAGCAGCTTGGAACTAGCGGACCAAGAGACCCAGTACTTC. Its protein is CASSLELADQETQYF.

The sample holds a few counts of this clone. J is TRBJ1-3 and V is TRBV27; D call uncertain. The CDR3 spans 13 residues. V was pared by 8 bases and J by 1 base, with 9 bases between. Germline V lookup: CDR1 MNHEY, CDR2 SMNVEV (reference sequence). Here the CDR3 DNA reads TGTGCCAGCCACAGCGGTTCTGGAAACACCATATATTTT. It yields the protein CASHSGSGNTIYF.

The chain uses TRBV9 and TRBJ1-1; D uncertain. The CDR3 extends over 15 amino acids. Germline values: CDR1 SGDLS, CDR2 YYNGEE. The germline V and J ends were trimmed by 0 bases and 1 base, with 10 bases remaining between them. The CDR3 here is CASSVDGQSNTEAFF. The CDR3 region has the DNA TGTGCCAGCAGCGTAGATGGGCAGTCGAACACTGAAGCTTTCTTT. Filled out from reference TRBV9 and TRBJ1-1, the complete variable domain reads DSGVTQTPKHLITATGQRVTLRCSPRSGDLSVYWYQQSLDQGLQFLIQYYNGEERAKGNILERFSAQQFPDLHSELNLSSLELGDSALYFCASSVDGQSNTEAFFGQGTRLTVV.

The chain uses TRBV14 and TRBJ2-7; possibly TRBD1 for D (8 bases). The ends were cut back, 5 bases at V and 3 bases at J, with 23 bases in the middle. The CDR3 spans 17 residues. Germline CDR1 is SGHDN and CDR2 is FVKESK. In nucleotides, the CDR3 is TGTGCCAGCAGCAAGACCTCAGGGGGCGGGAGCCTCTACGAGCAGTACTTC. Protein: CASSKTSGGGSLYEQYF.

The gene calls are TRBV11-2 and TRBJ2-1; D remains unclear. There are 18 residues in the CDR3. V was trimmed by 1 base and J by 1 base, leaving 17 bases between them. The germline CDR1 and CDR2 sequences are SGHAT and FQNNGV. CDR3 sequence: CASSLVDSWLRSYNEQFF. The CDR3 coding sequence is TGTGCCAGCAGCTTAGTTGATTCGTGGTTGAGGTCCTACAATGAGCAGTTCTTC.

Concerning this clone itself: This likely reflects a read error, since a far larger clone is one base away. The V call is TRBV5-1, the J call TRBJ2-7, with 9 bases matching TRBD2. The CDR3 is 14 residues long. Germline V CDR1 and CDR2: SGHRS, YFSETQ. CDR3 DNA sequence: TGCGTCAGCACTATAGCGGGAGAGGGCAACGAGCAGTACTTC. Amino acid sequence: CVSTIAGEGNEQYF.

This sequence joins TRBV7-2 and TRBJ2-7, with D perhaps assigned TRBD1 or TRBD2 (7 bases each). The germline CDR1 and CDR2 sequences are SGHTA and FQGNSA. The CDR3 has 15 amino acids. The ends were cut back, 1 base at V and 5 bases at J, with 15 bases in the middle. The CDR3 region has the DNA TGTGCCAGCAGCTTAGGGTCGGCAGGGGGGGACGAGCAGTACTTC. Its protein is CASSLGSAGGDEQYF.

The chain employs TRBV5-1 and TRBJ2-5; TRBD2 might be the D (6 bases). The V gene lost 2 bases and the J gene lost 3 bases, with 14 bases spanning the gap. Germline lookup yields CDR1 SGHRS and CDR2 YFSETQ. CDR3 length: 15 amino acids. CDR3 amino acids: CASSFQGLIEETQYF. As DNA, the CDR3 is TGCGCCAGCAGCTTCCAGGGACTGATTGAAGAGACCCAGTACTTC.

The CDR3 region has the DNA TGTGCCAGCGACAGGGGGGGCTTCGGCAATCAGCCCCAGCATTTT. Its protein product is CASDRGGFGNQPQHF. The V call is TRBV6-1, the J call TRBJ1-5, with 9 positions matching TRBD1. The CDR3 length is 15 residues. The J segment lost 2 bases and the V segment lost 8 bases, leaving 7 bases of the junction unmatched. Germline-derived CDR1 and CDR2 are MNHNS and SASEGT.

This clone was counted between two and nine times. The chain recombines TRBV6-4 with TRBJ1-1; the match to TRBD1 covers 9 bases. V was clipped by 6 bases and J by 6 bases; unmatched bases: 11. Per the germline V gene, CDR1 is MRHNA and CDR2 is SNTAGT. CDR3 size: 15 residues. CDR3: CASRTGGSGSAEAFF. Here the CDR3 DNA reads TGTGCCAGCAGGACAGGGGGATCGGGTTCCGCTGAAGCTTTCTTT.

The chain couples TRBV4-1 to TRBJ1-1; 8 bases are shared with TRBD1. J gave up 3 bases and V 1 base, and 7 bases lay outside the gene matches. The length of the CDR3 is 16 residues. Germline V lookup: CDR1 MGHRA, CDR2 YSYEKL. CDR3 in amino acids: CASSQGNRGWHTEAFF. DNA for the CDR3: TGCGCCAGCAGCCAAGGAAACAGGGGGTGGCACACTGAAGCTTTCTTT.

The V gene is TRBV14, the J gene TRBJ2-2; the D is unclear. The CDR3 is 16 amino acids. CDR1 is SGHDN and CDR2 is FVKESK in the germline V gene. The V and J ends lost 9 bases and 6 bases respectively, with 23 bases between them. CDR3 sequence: CARWPRACPLAGELFF. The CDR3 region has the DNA TGTGCCAGGTGGCCTAGAGCGTGTCCTCTCGCCGGGGAGCTGTTTTTT. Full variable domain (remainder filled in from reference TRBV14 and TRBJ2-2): EAGVTQFPSHSVIEKGQTVTLRCDPISGHDNLYWYRRVMGKEIKFLLHFVKESKQDESGMPNNRFLAERTGGTYSTLKVQPAELEDSGVYFCARWPRACPLAGELFFGEGSRLTVL.

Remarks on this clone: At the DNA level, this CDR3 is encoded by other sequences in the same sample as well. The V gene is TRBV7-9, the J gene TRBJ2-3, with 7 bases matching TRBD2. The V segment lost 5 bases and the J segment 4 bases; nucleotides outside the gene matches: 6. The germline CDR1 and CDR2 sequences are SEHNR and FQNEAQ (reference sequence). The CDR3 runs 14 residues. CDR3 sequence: CASSPRGGADTQYF. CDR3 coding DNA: TGTGCCAGCAGCCCGCGGGGAGGGGCAGATACGCAGTATTTT.

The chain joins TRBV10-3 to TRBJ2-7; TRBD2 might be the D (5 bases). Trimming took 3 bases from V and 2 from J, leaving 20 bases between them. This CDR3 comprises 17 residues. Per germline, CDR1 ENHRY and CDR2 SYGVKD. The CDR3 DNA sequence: TGTGCCATCAGTGACAGCTCCTCGGGAAGGGTAACCTACGAGCAGTACTTC. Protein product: CAISDSSSGRVTYEQYF.